This T cell receptor beta chain was identified in a study of T cells in Graves' hyperthyroidism and ophthalmopathy. The investigators amplified TCR beta CDR3 regions from RNA transcripts. A first-round RT-PCR of the TCR CDR3 used the HTBI primer set. Each CDR3 protein gets one entry after TCRdb re-called the multiplex PCR reads with MiXCR. The table has a few hundred thousand distinct CDR3 sequences, just over 14% seen once. The table lists this clonotype with many counts. The CDR3 runs to 16 residues. Germline V gene data show CDR1 as SEHNR and CDR2 as FQNEAQ (reference sequence). The V segment lost 2 bases and the J segment 9 bases; nucleotides outside the gene matches: 13.

Source material: blood. This rearrangement joins TRBV7-9 to TRBJ2-4; TRBD1 matches at 7 bases. The clonotype was recovered from a woman in her thirties or forties with Graves' hyperthyroidism that later progressed to Graves' ophthalmopathy. Here the CDR3 reads CASSLISSGQQAIQYF. CDR3 nucleotides: TGTGCCAGCAGCTTAATTTCTTCGGGACAGCAAGCCATTCAGTACTTC.